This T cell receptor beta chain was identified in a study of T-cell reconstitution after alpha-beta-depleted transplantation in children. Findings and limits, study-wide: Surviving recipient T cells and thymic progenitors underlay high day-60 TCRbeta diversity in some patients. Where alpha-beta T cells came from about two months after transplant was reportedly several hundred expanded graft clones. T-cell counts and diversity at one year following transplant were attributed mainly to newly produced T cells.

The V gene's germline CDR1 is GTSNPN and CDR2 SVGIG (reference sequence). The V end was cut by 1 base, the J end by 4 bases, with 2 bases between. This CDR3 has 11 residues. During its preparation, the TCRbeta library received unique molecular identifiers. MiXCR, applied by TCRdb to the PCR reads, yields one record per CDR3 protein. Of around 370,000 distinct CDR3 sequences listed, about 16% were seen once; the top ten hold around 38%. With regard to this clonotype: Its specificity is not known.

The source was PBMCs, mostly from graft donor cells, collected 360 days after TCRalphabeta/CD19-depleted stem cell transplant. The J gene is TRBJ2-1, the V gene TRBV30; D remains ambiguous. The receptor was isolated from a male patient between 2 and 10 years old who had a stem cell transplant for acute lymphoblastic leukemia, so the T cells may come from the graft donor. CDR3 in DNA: TGTGCCTGGAGTGGATACAATGAGCAGTTCTTC. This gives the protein CAWSGYNEQFF.